This is a list of T cell receptor beta chains from one sample in a study of response to subunit inactivated influenza vaccine. From the RT-PCR reads, TCRdb called clonotypes with MiXCR, one entry per CDR3 protein. The sample contains 450,000 to 700,000 distinct CDR3 sequences, 12% to 15% of which appear only once. The starting material was PBMCs from blood, obtained roughly 12 days after vaccination. The receptors derive from a man aged 45-65 years who received an inactivated influenza vaccine. CDR3s include the opening cysteine and the closing phenylalanine or tryptophan. D genes are given only for firm matches. Expanded clones are given a class, and other clones once, few, many or no size at all.

TRBD1,TRBJ2-3,few,TRBV29-1,CSVGDPGQGGSDTQYF,TGCAGCGTGGGTGATCCGGGACAGGGAGGATCAGATACGCAGTATTTT
.,TRBJ2-1,.,TRBV7-2,CASSLLTMGFDEQFF,TGTGCCAGCAGCTTACTGACTATGGGTTTCGATGAGCAGTTCTTC
.,TRBJ1-2,few,TRBV5-1,CASSLEQYGYTF,TGCGCCAGCAGCTTGGAACAGTATGGCTACACCTTC
TRBD1,TRBJ2-7,few,TRBV4-1,CASSQDPGGFYEQYF,TGCGCCAGCAGCCAAGACCCAGGGGGCTTCTACGAGCAGTACTTC
.,TRBJ2-5,many,TRBV7-2,CASSFAGGLNSETQYF,TGTGCCAGCAGCTTCGCAGGGGGGCTCAATTCAGAGACCCAGTACTTC
.,TRBJ1-1,few,TRBV7-2,CASSLVRESTEAFF,TGTGCCAGCAGCTTAGTAAGGGAGAGCACTGAAGCTTTCTTT
.,TRBJ2-3,many,TRBV4-2,CASSQDWQGPDTQYF,TGTGCCAGCAGCCAAGATTGGCAGGGCCCAGATACGCAGTATTTT
TRBD1,TRBJ2-1,few,TRBV20-1,CSARRGSYNEQFF,TGCAGTGCGCGCAGGGGGTCCTACAATGAGCAGTTCTTC
.,TRBJ2-2,.,TRBV6-5,CASSYSKGTGELFF,TGTGCCAGCAGTTACTCGAAGGGCACCGGGGAGCTGTTTTTT
TRBD2,TRBJ2-1,many,TRBV20-1,CSGLRTSGYNEQFF,TGCAGTGGATTAAGGACTAGCGGCTACAATGAGCAGTTCTTC
TRBD1,TRBJ1-2,few,TRBV29-1,CSVGGTGAAVYGYTF,TGCAGCGTTGGTGGGACAGGGGCCGCTGTCTATGGCTACACCTTC
.,TRBJ2-7,many,TRBV2,CASSDDLGFNEQYF,TGTGCCAGCAGTGATGATCTGGGTTTCAACGAGCAGTACTTC
.,TRBJ1-4,few,TRBV12-3/TRBV12-4,CASTKSGTEKLFF,TGTGCCAGCACCAAATCAGGGACTGAAAAACTGTTTTTT
.,TRBJ2-5,few,TRBV12-3/TRBV12-4,CASRSIEETQYF,TGTGCCAGCAGGAGCATTGAGGAGACCCAGTACTTC
.,TRBJ1-2,many,TRBV2,CASSPGVGGYTF,TGTGCCAGCAGTCCAGGGGTGGGTGGCTACACCTTC
.,TRBJ2-4,.,TRBV7-9,CASSSAGVSQNIQYF,TGTGCCAGCAGCTCGGCAGGGGTTTCCCAAAACATTCAGTACTTC
.,TRBJ1-1,few,TRBV7-9,CASSLDGVSEAFF,TGTGCCAGCAGCCTGGACGGTGTGAGTGAAGCTTTCTTT
TRBD1,TRBJ2-3,.,TRBV4-3,CASSQDSGDRAFTDTQYF,TGCGCCAGCAGCCAAGATTCGGGGGACAGGGCGTTCACAGATACGCAGTATTTT
.,TRBJ1-5,few,TRBV12-3/TRBV12-4,CASSAGGGQPQHF,TGTGCCAGCAGTGCTGGGGGGGGTCAGCCCCAGCATTTT